This T cell receptor beta chain was documented in a study of tumor-infiltrating lymphocytes in primary liver carcinoma. About the study: Male and female patients aged 30 to 69 years made up the cohort. Each sample had roughly 3.65 to 7.5 million productive TCRbeta reads regardless of tissue type. Study results and caveats: Tumor-adjacent and tumor-blood pairs showed less overlap than tumor region pairs. Tumors and blood were compared for top-250-clone fraction, and tumors had the significantly higher value (p = 0.039).

Germline lookup yields CDR1 SGHDT and CDR2 YYEEEE. V lost 1 base to trimming and J lost 6 bases, with 20 bases between them. The CDR3 extends over 17 amino acids. A constant-region primer primed TCR beta cDNA synthesis from roughly 500 ng of total RNA. Slightly modified ARM-PCR served as the procedure for the TCR beta libraries. These libraries came from three rounds of nested multiplex PCR. Forward primers for TRBV1-TRBV30 and a C-beta reverse primer served the first two PCR rounds, at 10 cycles each. In TCRdb, the multiplex PCR reads were re-called with MiXCR into one record per CDR3 protein. The sample has fewer than 400,000 distinct CDR3 sequences; 65% are singletons. Germline DNA was also extracted, and blood RNA derived from unsorted whole blood. Regarding this clonotype: Its antigen is still unknown.

The chain employs TRBV5-6 and TRBJ2-1; D possibly corresponds to TRBD2 (6 bases). The sequencing sample was made of peripheral blood. The TCR originated in a man aged 35 to 55 with primary liver carcinoma and hepatitis B virus infection. The DNA of the CDR3 is TGTGCCAGCAGCTTGTTATTTCGGGGGTCTAACGGCAATGAGCAGTTCTTC. Translation gives CASSLLFRGSNGNEQFF.